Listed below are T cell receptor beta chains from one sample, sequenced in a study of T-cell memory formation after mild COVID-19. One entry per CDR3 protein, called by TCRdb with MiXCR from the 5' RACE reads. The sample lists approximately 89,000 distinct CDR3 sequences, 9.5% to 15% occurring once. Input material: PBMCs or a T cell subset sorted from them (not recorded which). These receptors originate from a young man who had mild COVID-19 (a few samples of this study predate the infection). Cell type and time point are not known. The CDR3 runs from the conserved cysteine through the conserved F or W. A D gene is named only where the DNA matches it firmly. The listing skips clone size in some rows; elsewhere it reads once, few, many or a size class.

TGCGCCAGCAGCTTGGCCGCAGGGAGAAGGACTGAAGCTTTCTTT	CASSLAAGRRTEAFF	-	-	15	TRBV5-1	TRBJ1-1
TGCGCCAGCAGCTCATGGACAGAAGAGACCCAGTACTTC	CASSSWTEETQYF	-	-	13	TRBV5-1	TRBJ2-5
TGTGCCAGCACCATGGGGGCAGGGGGCCAGCCCCAGCATTTT	CASTMGAGGQPQHF	TRBD1	few	14	TRBV5-6	TRBJ1-5
TGTGCCAGCAGCGTATCCAGGGGTTTGGACACTGAAGCTTTCTTT	CASSVSRGLDTEAFF	-	few	15	TRBV9	TRBJ1-1
TGTGCCAGCAGTTGGAACTTCGACTGGGATGAAGAGAATACGCAGTATTTT	CASSWNFDWDEENTQYF	-	few	17	TRBV27	TRBJ2-3
TGTGCCAGCAGTTTTGGACAGGGAGGTACGCAGTATTTT	CASSFGQGGTQYF	TRBD1	few	13	TRBV12-3/TRBV12-4	TRBJ2-3
TGCGCCAGCAGCTTGGTAGGGGAATCCACTGAAGCTTTCTTT	CASSLVGESTEAFF	-	few	14	TRBV5-1	TRBJ1-1
TGTGCCAGCAGCTCAAGCGGGGGAAATGGCTACACCTTC	CASSSSGGNGYTF	-	-	13	TRBV7-2	TRBJ1-2
TGTGCCAGCAGGATAAATCGGGGGGCGGAGGATACGCAGTATTTT	CASRINRGAEDTQYF	-	-	15	TRBV6-2/TRBV6-3	TRBJ2-3
TGTGCCAGCAGCAAGGAACCTACAGCTAACTATGGCTACACCTTC	CASSKEPTANYGYTF	-	-	15	TRBV14	TRBJ1-2
TGTGCCAGCAGTCGCGGACAGTTCGGCTACACCTTC	CASSRGQFGYTF	-	few	12	TRBV7-9	TRBJ1-2
TGCAGTGCTCGACGGGCAGGGGCCGTACGGGTAGATGAGCAGTTCTTC	CSARRAGAVRVDEQFF	-	-	16	TRBV20-1	TRBJ2-1
TGTGCCAGCAGGGTTCGTGGGGGTCTGTATGGCTACACCTTC	CASRVRGGLYGYTF	-	few	14	TRBV7-2	TRBJ1-2
TGTGCCAGCTCACCAGGGGTAGCGGGGGACTACGAGCAGTACTTC	CASSPGVAGDYEQYF	TRBD2	many	15	TRBV18	TRBJ2-7
TGTGCCAGCAGTTCTGGGGCGATCCTTGAAGGAAACACCATATATTTT	CASSSGAILEGNTIYF	-	-	16	TRBV12-3/TRBV12-4	TRBJ1-3
TGTGCCAGCAGCTTACAGCAGGGCTTTGGCTACACCTTC	CASSLQQGFGYTF	-	-	13	TRBV7-9	TRBJ1-2
TGTGCCAGCAGCCGAAATCGGGGTTGGGGGGGGCAGGCAGATACGCAGTATTTT	CASSRNRGWGGQADTQYF	-	few	18	TRBV4-2	TRBJ2-3